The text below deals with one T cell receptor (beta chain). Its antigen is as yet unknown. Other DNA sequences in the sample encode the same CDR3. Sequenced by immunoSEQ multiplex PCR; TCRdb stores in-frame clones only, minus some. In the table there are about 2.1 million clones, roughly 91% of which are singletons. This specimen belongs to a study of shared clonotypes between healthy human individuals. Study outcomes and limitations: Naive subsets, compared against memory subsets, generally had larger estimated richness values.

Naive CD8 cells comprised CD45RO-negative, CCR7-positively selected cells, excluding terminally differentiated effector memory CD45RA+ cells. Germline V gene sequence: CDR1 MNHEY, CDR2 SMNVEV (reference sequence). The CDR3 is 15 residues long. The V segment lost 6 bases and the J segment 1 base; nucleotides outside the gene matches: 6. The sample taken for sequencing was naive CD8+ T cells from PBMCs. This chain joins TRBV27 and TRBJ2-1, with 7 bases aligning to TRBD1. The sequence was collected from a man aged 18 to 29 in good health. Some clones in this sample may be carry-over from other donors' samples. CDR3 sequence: CASSPDRSSYNEQFF. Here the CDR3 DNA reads TGTGCCAGCAGCCCGGACAGGTCGTCCTACAATGAGCAGTTCTTC.